This entry lists 23 T cell receptor beta chains sequenced from one sample in a study of CD8 T cells in Susac syndrome. The authors reverse transcribed 0.5 to 1 ug RNA with random hexamers. From the immunoSEQ multiplex PCR reads, TCRdb called clonotypes with MiXCR, one entry per CDR3 protein. The sample has about 50,000 distinct CDR3 sequences; about 92% are singletons. Sequencing was carried out using CD8+ T cells from PBMCs. The receptors were gathered from a human donor with multiple sclerosis.

The genes are TRBV30 and TRBJ2-7; 7 bases map to TRBD1. V gave up 0 bases and J gave up 5 bases; unmatched junction bases: 7. Germline loops: CDR1 GTSNPN, CDR2 SVGIG (reference sequence). The CDR3 extends over 14 amino acids. As DNA, the CDR3 is TGTGCCTGGAGTGTAGGCCAGGGGGTACACGAGCAGTACTTC. Translating it yields CAWSVGQGVHEQYF.

The genes are TRBV28 and TRBJ1-6, with D possibly matching TRBD1 (6 bases). This CDR3 comprises 15 residues. V gave up 6 bases and J gave up 9 bases, with 18 bases separating them. Looked up from germline, CDR1 is MDHEN and CDR2 is SYDVKM. The CDR3 region has the DNA TGTGCCAGCAGGCCCACGCGGGGGCGGGTTTCACCCCTCCACTTT. It is translated as CASRPTRGRVSPLHF.

This chain uses TRBV9 with TRBJ2-4; 15 nucleotides match TRBD2. V trimming: 3 bases; J trimming: 7 bases; junction bases outside the gene matches: 11. This CDR3 is 18 amino acids long. CDR1 SGDLS and CDR2 YYNGEE come from the germline V gene. For the CDR3, the DNA is TGTGCCAGCAGCGCATCCGGGACTAGCGGGAGGCCCGCTAACATTCAGTACTTC. It is translated as CASSASGTSGRPANIQYF.

This chain uses TRBV29-1 with TRBJ1-2; 8 bases line up with TRBD1. Germline trimming cut 5 bases from V and 8 bases from J; bases unmatched to any gene: 10. The CDR3 has 13 residues. Germline V gene lookup returns CDR1 SQVTM and CDR2 ANQGSEA. CDR3 in amino acids: CSVYPPSGGGYTF. The CDR3, as DNA: TGCAGCGTTTACCCCCCCTCAGGGGGCGGCTACACCTTC.

The chain uses TRBV4-3 and TRBJ1-1; D not resolved. The CDR3 has 16 residues. V was cut by 0 bases and J by 7 bases, with 18 bases left in between. Germline V CDR1 and CDR2: LGHNA, YSLEER. CDR3 residues: CASSQESRHPRGEAFF. The DNA of the CDR3 is TGCGCCAGCAGCCAAGAAAGTCGGCACCCTCGTGGTGAAGCTTTCTTT.

The CDR3 sequence is CASSYPVALNEKLFF. The CDR3 coding sequence is TGTGCCAGCAGCTATCCCGTGGCACTTAATGAAAAACTGTTTTTT. The chain combines TRBV7-9 with TRBJ1-4; no definite D call. The germline CDR1 and CDR2 sequences are SEHNR and FQNEAQ (reference sequence). V lost 4 bases and J lost 4, with 13 bases in between. This CDR3 has 15 residues.

The J gene is TRBJ1-2, the V gene TRBV30; the D is unclear. The CDR3 has 14 residues. The V end lost 0 bases, the J end lost 5 bases, and 13 bases lay between the germline ends. CDR1 is GTSNPN, CDR2 SVGIG, per germline (reference sequence). CDR3 region: CAWSVGSSGYGYTF. CDR3 in DNA: TGTGCCTGGAGTGTAGGGAGTAGTGGGTATGGCTACACCTTC.

This clonotype is a singleton in its sample. This chain links TRBV7-9 with TRBJ2-1; 8 nucleotides agree with TRBD2. Germline CDR1 and CDR2: SEHNR and FQNEAQ (reference sequence). Trimming took 3 bases from V and 2 from J; bases not matched to a gene: 9. The CDR3 contains 17 residues. CDR3 loop: CASSFPSGGGPYNEQFF. The CDR3 coding sequence is TGTGCCAGCAGCTTCCCGAGCGGGGGAGGCCCCTACAATGAGCAGTTCTTC.

The rearrangement joins TRBV27 to TRBJ1-6; 9 bases fit TRBD1. The CDR3 is 17 amino acids. CDR1 is MNHEY, CDR2 SMNVEV, per germline (reference sequence). V lost 0 bases to trimming and J lost 7 bases; unmatched junction nucleotides: 7. The CDR3, as DNA: TGTGCCAGCAGTTTATCAACAGGGGGCGCAGGGAATTCACCCCTCCACTTT. Its protein is CASSLSTGGAGNSPLHF.

The chain employs TRBV5-6 and TRBJ1-2; D call uncertain. Deletions cut 0 bases from V and 3 bases from J, with 9 bases between. Germline loops: CDR1 SGHDT, CDR2 YYEEEE. The CDR3 length is 14 residues. Written as DNA, the CDR3 is TGTGCCAGCAGCTTGGACAGATGGGACTATGGCTACACCTTC. It specifies CASSLDRWDYGYTF.

V gene TRBV7-8 combines with J gene TRBJ2-1, with 15 nucleotides matching TRBD2. This CDR3 comprises 18 residues. The germline gives CDR1 SGHVS, CDR2 FQNEAQ. V dropped 5 bases and J dropped 4; count of bases not matched to a gene: 9. CDR3 sequence: CASSLRTSGGAGYNEQFF. As DNA, the CDR3 is TGTGCCAGCAGCCTCCGGACTAGCGGGGGGGCGGGTTACAATGAGCAGTTCTTC.

V and J are TRBV5-6 and TRBJ1-2; 9 nucleotides line up with TRBD1. Germline V gives CDR1 SGHDT, CDR2 YYEEEE. The CDR3 loop spans 15 amino acids. V shed 4 bases and J 4 bases; nucleotides not matched to a gene: 8. The DNA of the CDR3 is TGTGCCAGCAGCCCGTGGACAGGGGAACTCTATGGCTACACCTTC. Translation: CASSPWTGELYGYTF.

This clonotype was found once. The chain combines TRBV28 with TRBJ1-6, with D perhaps matching TRBD1 (6 bases). V shed 3 bases and J shed 8 bases, with 20 bases lying between them. The germline V gene encodes CDR1 MDHEN and CDR2 SYDVKM. The CDR3 contains 17 residues. CDR3 in amino acids: CASSLLSTGLGDSPLHF. CDR3 nucleotide sequence: TGTGCCAGCAGTTTGCTCTCCACAGGGTTAGGGGATTCACCCCTCCACTTT.

The CDR3 DNA sequence: TGTGCCAGTCACTTGTGGGGGGATTCCTACAATGAGCAGTTCTTC. Translated, it gives CASHLWGDSYNEQFF. The chain joins TRBV28 to TRBJ2-1, with D maybe TRBD2 (6 bases). Germline V CDR1 and CDR2: MDHEN, SYDVKM. The length of the CDR3 is 15 residues. Trimming took off 9 bases at V and 1 base at J, with 16 bases between the two ends.

A few counts support this clonotype. A read error may account for a junction end that differs from germline. The chain employs TRBV5-1 and TRBJ2-7; no clear D. This CDR3 comprises 15 residues. Germline values: CDR1 SGHRS, CDR2 YFSETQ. This CDR3 reads CASSLDGTPTYEQYF. DNA of the CDR3: TGCGCCAGCAGTTTGGACGGAACCCCAACCTACGAGCAGTACTTC.

This clonotype was observed once. One junction end does not reproduce the germline sequence, and a read error may be involved. The chain has TRBV6-1 and TRBJ2-1, with 8 bases fitting TRBD2. Germline lookup yields CDR1 MNHNS and CDR2 SASEGT. The CDR3 covers 17 residues. The CDR3 DNA reads TGTGCCAGCAGTGAACCGTCTAGCGGGCGGTTCTACGATGAGCAGTTCTTC. Its translation: CASSEPSSGRFYDEQFF.

V gene TRBV6-2 or TRBV6-3 combines with J gene TRBJ2-1, with D hard to call. Between the trimmed V and J ends, which lost 6 bases and 10 bases, there was a span of 10 bases. Germline CDR1 MNHEY, CDR2 SVGEGT. The CDR3 totals 11 residues. The CDR3 sequence is CASSPLIEQFF. In DNA, the CDR3 is TGTGCCAGCAGCCCATTAATAGAGCAGTTCTTC.

The chain employs TRBV2 and TRBJ2-2; D uncertain. This CDR3 is 15 amino acids long. Trimming stripped 5 bases from V and 6 bases from J, with 16 bases between. Per the germline V gene, CDR1 is SNHLY and CDR2 is FYNNEI. The CDR3 DNA reads TGTGCCAGCAGTCCCCCCGAGAAGTCACCCGGGGAGCTGTTTTTT. Its translation is CASSPPEKSPGELFF. The full variable domain, rest sourced from reference TRBV2 and TRBJ2-2, is EPEVTQTPSHQVTQMGQEVILRCVPISNHLYFYWYRQILGQKVEFLVSFYNNEISEKSEIFDDQFSVERPDGSNFTLKIRSTKLEDSAMYFCASSPPEKSPGELFFGEGSRLTVL.

The chain joins TRBV3-1 to TRBJ2-1, with 10 positions matching TRBD2. The germline V gene encodes CDR1 LGHDT and CDR2 YNNKEL (reference sequence). The CDR3 has 14 residues. The V gene end was trimmed by 6 bases and the J gene end by 7 bases; junction bases not matched to a gene: 6. CDR3 amino acids: CASSLSGGSNEQFF. DNA for the CDR3: TGTGCCAGCAGTCTTAGCGGGGGGAGTAATGAGCAGTTCTTC.

This clonotype appeared a single time. J is TRBJ1-3 and V is TRBV7-9; 7 nucleotides align to TRBD1. Germline V lookup: CDR1 SEHNR, CDR2 FQNEAQ (reference sequence). The CDR3 runs to 11 residues. After removal of 4 bases from V and 16 bases from J, the junction contained 7 bases not matched to a gene. Written as DNA, the CDR3 is TGTGCCAGCAGCTCGACGGGACAGCATTATTTT. Its translation: CASSSTGQHYF. The variable domain in full, with the rest retrieved from reference TRBV7-9 and TRBJ1-3, is DTGVSQNPRHKITKRGQNVTFRCDPISEHNRLYWYRQTLGQGPEFLTYFQNEAQLEKSRLLSDRFSAERPKGSFSTLEIQRTEQGDSAMYLCASSSTGQHYFGEGSWLTVV.

The V call is TRBV19, the J call TRBJ1-5; D gene ambiguous. Trimming took off 5 bases at V and 3 bases at J, with 5 bases between the two ends. From germline, CDR1 is LNHDA and CDR2 SQIVND (reference sequence). The CDR3 loop spans 12 amino acids. The DNA of the CDR3 is TGTGCCAGTAGTGACGCCAATCAGCCCCAGCATTTT. It is translated as CASSDANQPQHF.

This chain uses TRBV20-1 with TRBJ1-2; D not certain. CDR3 length: 15 residues. Germline V gives CDR1 DFQATT, CDR2 SNEGSKA (reference sequence). V shed 0 bases and J shed 4 bases, with 15 bases lying between them. In nucleotides, the CDR3 is TGCAGTGCTAGAGATTCCCAGCAGCAACCCTATGGCTACACCTTC. Its protein is CSARDSQQQPYGYTF.

The CDR3 region has the DNA TGTGCCAGCAGTTACGAGGCACAGGGAGGGAACGAGCAGTACTTC. Its translation: CASSYEAQGGNEQYF. The chain couples TRBV6-6 to TRBJ2-7, with D tentatively TRBD2 (7 bases). Germline CDR1 reads MNHNY; CDR2 reads SVGAGI (reference sequence). The CDR3 consists of 15 residues. The V and J ends lost 2 bases and 5 bases respectively, with 16 bases between them.